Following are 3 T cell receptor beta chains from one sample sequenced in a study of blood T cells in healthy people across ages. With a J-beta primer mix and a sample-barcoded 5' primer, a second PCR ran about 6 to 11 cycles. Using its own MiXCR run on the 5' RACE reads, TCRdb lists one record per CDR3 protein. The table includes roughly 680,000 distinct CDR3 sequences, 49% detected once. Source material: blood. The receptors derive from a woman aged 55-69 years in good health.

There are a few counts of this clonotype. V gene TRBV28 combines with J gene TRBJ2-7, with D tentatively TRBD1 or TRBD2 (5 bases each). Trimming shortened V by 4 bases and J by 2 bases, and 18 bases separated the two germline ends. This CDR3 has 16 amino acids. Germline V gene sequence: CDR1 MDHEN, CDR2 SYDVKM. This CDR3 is CASSSWGRRITYEQYF. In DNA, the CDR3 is TGTGCCAGCAGTTCGTGGGGACGGAGAATAACCTACGAGCAGTACTTC.

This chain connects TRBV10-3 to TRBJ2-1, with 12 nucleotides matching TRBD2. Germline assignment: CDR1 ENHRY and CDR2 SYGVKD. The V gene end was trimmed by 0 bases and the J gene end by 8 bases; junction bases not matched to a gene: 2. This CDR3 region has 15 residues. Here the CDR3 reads CAISESTSGSDEQFF. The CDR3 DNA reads TGTGCCATCAGTGAGTCGACTAGCGGGAGCGATGAGCAGTTCTTC.

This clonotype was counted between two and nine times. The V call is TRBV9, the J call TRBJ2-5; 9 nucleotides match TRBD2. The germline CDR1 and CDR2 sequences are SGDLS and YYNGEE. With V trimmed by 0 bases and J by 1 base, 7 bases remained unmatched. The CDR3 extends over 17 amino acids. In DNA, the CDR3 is TGTGCCAGCAGCGTAGGGGCTAGCGGGGAGTTCCAAGAGACCCAGTACTTC. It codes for CASSVGASGEFQETQYF.